The entry below describes one TCR beta chain. Antigen: not known. Per germline, CDR1 MDHEN and CDR2 SYDVKM. The CDR3 covers 15 residues. Trimming removed 5 bases at V and 3 bases at J, with 16 bases between. The sample is drawn from a study of CD8 T cells in ankylosing spondylitis. General study points: In reactive arthritis synovial fluid and blood, some motif variants had been reported before. Clones linked to disease, bearing a CD8+ phenotype, were relatively rare in peripheral blood. One TCR beta motif, made up of fewer than 10 highly homologous variants, appeared characteristic of ankylosing spondylitis blood.

5'-RACE, quantitative and with molecular barcodes, yielded the TCR beta libraries. From the 5' RACE reads, TCRdb called clonotypes with MiXCR, one entry per CDR3 protein. The data hold some 840,000 distinct CDR3 sequences, with 12% observed a single time. The clonotype originates from a male donor with ankylosing spondylitis. What was sequenced was blood, either unsorted or a sorted T cell fraction (not recorded which). The J gene is TRBJ1-2, the V gene TRBV28; D is possibly TRBD1 (5 bases). CDR3 sequence reads: CASSGTTVVDYGYTF. The CDR3 nucleotides read TGTGCCAGCAGTGGGACGACAGTCGTGGACTATGGCTACACCTTC.